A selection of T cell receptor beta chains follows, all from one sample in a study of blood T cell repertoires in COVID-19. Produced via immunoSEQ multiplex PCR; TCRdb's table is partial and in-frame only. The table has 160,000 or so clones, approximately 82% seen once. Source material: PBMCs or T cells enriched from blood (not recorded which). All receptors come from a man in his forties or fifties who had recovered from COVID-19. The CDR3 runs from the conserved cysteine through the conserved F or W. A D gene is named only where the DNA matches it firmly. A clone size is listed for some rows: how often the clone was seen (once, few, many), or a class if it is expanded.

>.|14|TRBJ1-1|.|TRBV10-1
CASSPQGWDTEAFF
TGCGCCAGCAGTCCACAGGGATGGGACACTGAAGCTTTCTTT
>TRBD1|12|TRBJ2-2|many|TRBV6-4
CASRQGDGELFF
TGTGCCAGCCGACAGGGCGACGGGGAGCTGTTTTTT
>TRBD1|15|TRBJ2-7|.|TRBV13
CASSPRGQGVFEQYF
TGTGCCAGCAGCCCCCGAGGGCAGGGGGTATTTGAGCAGTACTTC
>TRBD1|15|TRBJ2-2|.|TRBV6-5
CASSYETGDTGELFF
TGTGCCAGCAGTTACGAGACAGGGGACACCGGGGAGCTGTTTTTT
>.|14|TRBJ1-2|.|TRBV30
CAWRYRAGAYGYTF
TGTGCCTGGAGATATCGTGCGGGGGCGTATGGCTACACCTTC
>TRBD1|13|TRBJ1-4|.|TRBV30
CATTTGGREKLFF
TGTGCGACCACTACAGGGGGAAGAGAAAAACTGTTTTTT
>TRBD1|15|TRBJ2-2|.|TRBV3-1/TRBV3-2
CASRPGQANTGELFF
TGTGCCAGCAGGCCCGGACAGGCGAACACCGGGGAGCTGTTTTTT
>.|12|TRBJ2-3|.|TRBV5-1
CASSLGLNTQYF
TGCGCCAGCAGCTTAGGACTCAATACGCAGTATTTT
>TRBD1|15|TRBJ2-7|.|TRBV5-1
CASSSGTGASYEQYF
TGCGCCAGCAGCTCCGGGACAGGGGCCTCCTACGAGCAGTACTTC
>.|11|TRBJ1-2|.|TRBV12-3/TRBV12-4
CASSSGVGYTF
TGTGCCAGCAGTTCCGGTGTGGGCTACACCTTC
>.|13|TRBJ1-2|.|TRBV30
CAWNPPGEHGYTF
TGTGCCTGGAACCCTCCAGGGGAACATGGCTACACCTTC
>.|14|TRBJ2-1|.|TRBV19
CASTRRDFNNEQFF
TGTGCCAGTACCCGAAGGGACTTTAACAATGAGCAGTTCTTC
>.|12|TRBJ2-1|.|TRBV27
CASGLSYNEQFF
TGTGCCAGCGGTCTATCCTACAATGAGCAGTTCTTC